These T cell receptor beta chains were read from a single sample in a study of cytomegalovirus exposure and HLA in healthy donors. The table came from immunoSEQ multiplex PCR; TCRdb's copy has only in-frame clones and leaves some out. There are under 150,000 clones in the sample; around 73% occur only once, and roughly 3% lies in the top ten. The sequenced sample consisted of PBMCs. These receptors were collected from a human donor in good health. Both conserved end residues are part of each CDR3. Size values are once, few and many counts, or a class for expanded clones, and some rows have none.

V,size,J,length,CDR3
TRBV5-1,few,TRBJ2-1,15,CASRSRAGASNEQFF
TRBV18,-,TRBJ2-3,15,CASSLTTTSTDTQYF
TRBV6-5,few,TRBJ2-7,15,CASSYGQAGSLEQYF
TRBV5-4,few,TRBJ2-5,13,CASSWRISGTQYF
TRBV28,-,TRBJ1-5,17,CASKPGQGSYSNQPQHF
TRBV19,few,TRBJ2-3,15,CASSTTSVRRDTQYF
TRBV27,few,TRBJ2-6,14,CASRGLSGANVLTF
TRBV7-2,-,TRBJ2-6,18,CASSLVRRGRSGANVLTF
TRBV7-2,-,TRBJ2-1,13,CASSLGRYNEQFF
TRBV30,once,TRBJ2-1,14,CAWSGDYLRDEQFF
TRBV28,-,TRBJ1-3,15,CASRAQGFSGNTIYF